This paragraph covers one TCR beta chain sequence. The length of the CDR3 is 15 residues. Per germline, CDR1 LGHDT and CDR2 YNNKEL (reference sequence). V was pared by 4 bases and J by 3 bases, with 15 bases between. This sample stems from a study of blood T cell repertoires in COVID-19. Study-wide context: Researchers got acute and convalescent COVID-19 samples from the United States, Italy and Spain. Nucleic acid was either cDNA or gDNA, and it came from T cells, B-cell-depleted T cells, or PBMCs.

Authors' data handling: Nucleated cell counts were estimated from reference gene primer amplification. Some clones are missing from TCRdb's copy, which holds only in-frame ones; the method was immunoSEQ multiplex PCR. V and J calls and clone size come straight from that table; D and trimming were deduced from the DNA. The repertoire holds some 110,000 clones, roughly 80% seen once, with approximately 3.3% in the top ten. The source of this sequence is a woman at least 80 years old with active or convalescent COVID-19. The rearrangement links TRBV3-1 (or the pseudogene TRBV3-2) to TRBJ2-5; TRBD1 might be the D (5 bases). The sequenced sample was peripheral blood. In nucleotides, the CDR3 is TGTGCCAGCAGCCCCTCTGGGGCGAGGAAAGAGACCCAGTACTTC. Translated: CASSPSGARKETQYF.